The 24 T cell receptor beta chains below come from one sample, sequenced in a study of OX40 agonist ivuxolimab in advanced cancers. The receptor library was made with the immunoSEQ multiplex PCR assay. TCRdb stores this immuneACCESS table with in-frame sequences only. Part of the clones is absent; in the studies checked, under half of the shortfall reflects unresolved V genes, and no reason is known for the rest. The sample table shows fewer than 130,000 clones, and about 92% are seen once. The ten largest clones capture less than 0.35% of the sample. The input for sequencing was CD4+ or CD8+ T cells sorted from blood, taken in a trial of the OX40 agonist ivuxolimab. The origin of the receptors is an adult with an advanced solid tumor such as melanoma, head and neck, liver or kidney cancer.

With respect to this clone: Mismatch with germline at one junction end may stem from a read error. The J gene is TRBJ2-1, the V gene TRBV7-7; weak D call: TRBD2 (6 bases). This CDR3 contains 14 residues. Germline V lookup: CDR1 SSHAT, CDR2 FNYEAQ (reference sequence). The CDR3 DNA sequence: TGTGCTAGCAGCCCCGGAGGGGATTACAATGAGCAGTTCTTC. Protein: CASSPGGDYNEQFF.

The V call is TRBV4-1, the J call TRBJ1-6; D gene uncertain. This CDR3 comprises 15 residues. Germline-derived CDR1 and CDR2 are MGHRA and YSYEKL. Trimming pared 4 bases from V and 0 bases from J, leaving 7 bases between. Here the CDR3 reads CASSLVNSYNSPLHF. In DNA, the CDR3 is TGCGCCAGCAGCCTGGTTAACTCCTATAATTCACCCCTCCACTTT.

J is TRBJ1-1 and V is TRBV30; D is ambiguous. Trimming took 4 bases from V and 1 from J, leaving 13 bases between them. The germline V gene has CDR1 GTSNPN and CDR2 SVGIG (reference sequence). CDR3 length: 14 residues. Here the CDR3 DNA reads TGTGCCTGGACCCGAGGCTCGCCGAACACTGAAGCTTTCTTT. Encoded protein: CAWTRGSPNTEAFF. Combining the CDR3 with reference TRBV30 and TRBJ1-1 gives the whole variable domain SQTIHQWPATLVQPVGSPLSLECTVEGTSNPNLYWYRQAAGRGLQLLFYSVGIGQISSEVPQNLSASRPQDRQFILSSKKLLLSDSGFYLCAWTRGSPNTEAFFGQGTRLTVV.

V and J are TRBV7-3 and TRBJ2-7; 8 nucleotides align to TRBD1. V was clipped by 1 base and J by 1 base; unmatched bases: 21. The CDR3 consists of 21 residues. CDR1 is SGHTA and CDR2 is FQGTGA in the germline V gene. CDR3 sequence (DNA): TGTGCCAGCAGCTTAAGCTTTGGCTTAAATAGCGGACAGGGCCATTCCTACGAGCAGTACTTC. The encoded protein is CASSLSFGLNSGQGHSYEQYF.

The chain combines TRBV6-6 with TRBJ1-2; 8 positions agree with TRBD1. The CDR3 length is 14 residues. Germline trimming cut 4 bases from V and 4 bases from J; bases unmatched to any gene: 5. The germline V gene has CDR1 MNHNY and CDR2 SVGAGI (reference sequence). CDR3 bases: TGTGCCAGCAGTTCGGGACAGGCTGTCTATGGCTACACCTTC. It encodes CASSSGQAVYGYTF.

The chain employs TRBV6-5 and TRBJ1-1; D is ambiguous. The CDR3 spans 14 residues. Germline-derived CDR1 and CDR2 are MNHEY and SVGAGI. The ends were cut back, 4 bases at V and 0 bases at J, with 9 bases in the middle. The CDR3 sequence is CASSWRQMNTEAFF. The CDR3 DNA is TGTGCCAGCAGTTGGCGACAAATGAACACTGAAGCTTTCTTT.

This chain uses TRBV19 with TRBJ2-7; 7 nucleotides line up with TRBD1. V shed 2 bases and J 5 bases; nucleotides not matched to a gene: 9. CDR3 size: 15 residues. CDR1 and CDR2 from the germline V gene are LNHDA and SQIVND (reference sequence). The CDR3 region is CASSIRRQGTDEQYF. The CDR3 DNA sequence: TGTGCCAGTAGTATAAGGCGACAGGGAACGGACGAGCAGTACTTC.

The chain joins TRBV30 to TRBJ2-7; no clear D. Trimming left V 3 bases short and J 7 bases short, with 13 bases between. The CDR3 runs 12 residues. The germline V gene has CDR1 GTSNPN and CDR2 SVGIG (reference sequence). The CDR3 region has the DNA TGTGCCTGGAGGAGAGAGGTAGGGGAGCAGTACTTC. Translation: CAWRREVGEQYF. The whole variable domain, filled in from reference TRBV30 and TRBJ2-7, reads SQTIHQWPATLVQPVGSPLSLECTVEGTSNPNLYWYRQAAGRGLQLLFYSVGIGQISSEVPQNLSASRPQDRQFILSSKKLLLSDSGFYLCAWRREVGEQYFGPGTRLTVT.

V is TRBV9 and J is TRBJ2-7; the D gene is possibly TRBD1 (6 bases). Germline CDR1 reads SGDLS; CDR2 reads YYNGEE. The CDR3 runs to 15 residues. Trimming cost V 0 bases and J 6 bases, with 16 bases left between them. The CDR3 DNA sequence: TGTGCCAGCAGCGTAGTAGACAGGAGCTACGGCGAGCAGTACTTC. Its translation: CASSVVDRSYGEQYF.

The chain has TRBV5-3 and TRBJ1-1; tentative D call: TRBD1 (5 bases). Being an ORF, TRBV5-3 has a function that is uncertain. This CDR3 spans 15 amino acids. Trimming stripped 4 bases from V and 0 bases from J, with 13 bases between. This CDR3 is CARSPSATVNTEAFF. CDR3 DNA: TGTGCCAGAAGCCCGTCCGCGACAGTGAACACTGAAGCTTTCTTT.

Remarks on this clone: A read error may produce the germline difference seen at one junction end. The chain combines TRBV5-1 with TRBJ2-2, with D perhaps being TRBD1 or TRBD2 (5 bases each). Germline CDR1 SGHRS, CDR2 YFSETQ. CDR3 length: 15 amino acids. The CDR3 DNA is TGTGCCAGCAAAACCGGGGCTACGAACACCGGGGAGCTGTTTTTT. Its protein product is CASKTGATNTGELFF. Drawing the rest from reference TRBV5-1 and TRBJ2-2, the complete variable domain is KAGVTQTPRYLIKTRGQQVTLSCSPISGHRSVSWYQQTPGQGLQFLFEYFSETQRNKGNFPGRFSGRQFSNSRSEMNVSTLELGDSALYLCASKTGATNTGELFFGEGSRLTVL.

This clone was counted once. The chain joins TRBV2 to TRBJ2-7; possible D gene TRBD2, 6 bases. The CDR3 spans 15 residues. The ends were cut back, 2 bases at V and 0 bases at J, with 11 bases in the middle. The V gene's germline CDR1 is SNHLY and CDR2 FYNNEI. CDR3: CASSEFRGSSYEQYF. CDR3 DNA: TGTGCCAGCAGTGAATTCCGGGGGAGCTCCTACGAGCAGTACTTC. Filled out from reference TRBV2 and TRBJ2-7, the complete variable domain reads EPEVTQTPSHQVTQMGQEVILRCVPISNHLYFYWYRQILGQKVEFLVSFYNNEISEKSEIFDDQFSVERPDGSNFTLKIRSTKLEDSAMYFCASSEFRGSSYEQYFGPGTRLTVT.

This clone came up once. CDR3 bases: TGTGCCAGCAGCCCCGGACAGGCGAGCTCCTACAATGAGCAGTTCTTC. It yields the protein CASSPGQASSYNEQFF. V is TRBV7-9 and J is TRBJ2-1; 7 positions agree with TRBD1. The germline V gene encodes CDR1 SEHNR and CDR2 FQNEAQ (reference sequence). V gave up 5 bases and J gave up 0 bases; unmatched junction bases: 7. The CDR3 is made up of 16 amino acids.

The chain is built from TRBV6-6 and TRBJ2-7, with TRBD2 identical over 12 bases. CDR3 length: 15 residues. Trimming took 6 bases from V and 0 from J; bases not matched to a gene: 3. CDR1 is MNHNY and CDR2 is SVGAGI in the germline V gene (reference sequence). The CDR3 bases are TGTGCCAGCAGAATGACTAGCGGGAGCTCCTACGAGCAGTACTTC. Translating gives CASRMTSGSSYEQYF.

V and J are TRBV18 and TRBJ2-5, with TRBD2 matching over 11 bases. The CDR3 is made up of 17 amino acids. The V segment lost 4 bases and the J segment 1 base; nucleotides outside the gene matches: 8. Germline V gene sequence: CDR1 KGHSH, CDR2 LQKENI. CDR3 sequence reads: CASSQGLAGGTQETQYF. The CDR3 DNA follows: TGTGCCAGCTCACAAGGGCTAGCGGGAGGTACCCAAGAGACCCAGTACTTC.

The CDR3 coding sequence is TGTGCCAGCAGGCCAACAGGGGGCCCTAATGAAAAACTGTTTTTT. Translation gives CASRPTGGPNEKLFF. The rearrangement links TRBV6-5 to TRBJ1-4; 9 positions agree with TRBD1. CDR3 size: 15 residues. J was trimmed by 3 bases and V by 6 bases; bases with no gene match: 5. Germline CDR1 reads MNHEY; CDR2 reads SVGAGI.

This chain joins TRBV27 and TRBJ1-5; 9 bases map to TRBD1. The CDR3 covers 16 residues. Trimming took 6 bases from V and 0 from J; bases not matched to a gene: 6. Germline V gene data show CDR1 as MNHEY and CDR2 as SMNVEV (reference sequence). Written as DNA, the CDR3 is TGTGCCAGCAGAGGACAGGGGCGCTATAGCAATCAGCCCCAGCATTTT. The encoded protein is CASRGQGRYSNQPQHF.

This chain connects TRBV4-1 to TRBJ1-4; no firm D call. CDR3 size: 16 residues. Germline CDR1 MGHRA, CDR2 YSYEKL. Trimming shortened V by 0 bases and J by 3 bases, and 11 bases separated the two germline ends. CDR3: CASSQEGTASNEKLFF. Here the CDR3 DNA reads TGCGCCAGCAGCCAAGAGGGAACAGCGTCTAATGAAAAACTGTTTTTT.

The rearrangement links TRBV6-1 to TRBJ1-1; no definite D call. Germline CDR1 reads MNHNS; CDR2 reads SASEGT. Trimming shortened V by 6 bases and J by 2 bases, and 10 bases separated the two germline ends. The CDR3 is 13 amino acids. The CDR3 sequence: CASSRHSNTEAFF. The CDR3 DNA follows: TGTGCCAGCAGCCGACACTCTAACACTGAAGCTTTCTTT.

This chain connects TRBV7-2 to TRBJ1-1; 7 bases map to TRBD1. J lost 3 bases, V lost 5 bases, and 3 bases had no gene match. The CDR3 runs 13 residues. CDR1 and CDR2 from the germline V gene are SGHTA and FQGNSA. The CDR3 loop is CASSADRHTEAFF. The DNA for the CDR3 is TGTGCCAGCAGCGCGGACAGGCACACTGAAGCTTTCTTT.

V gene TRBV20-1 combines with J gene TRBJ2-1, with TRBD1 as a possible D gene (5 bases). Trimming removed 1 base from V and 9 bases from J, with 7 bases in between. CDR3 length: 11 residues. Germline assignment: CDR1 DFQATT and CDR2 SNEGSKA (reference sequence). CDR3 residues: CSARGGVEQFF. The CDR3 DNA reads as TGCAGTGCTAGAGGGGGCGTTGAGCAGTTCTTC.

This clone was seen just once. The V and J genes are TRBV2 and TRBJ1-3; D uncertain. The CDR3 covers 14 residues. The V gene's germline CDR1 is SNHLY and CDR2 FYNNEI. The V end was cut by 5 bases, the J end by 4 bases, with 12 bases between. The CDR3: CASSMIPPGNTIYF. The CDR3 bases are TGTGCCAGCAGTATGATTCCCCCCGGAAACACCATATATTTT.

The chain combines TRBV28 with TRBJ1-6, with D unclear. Looked up from germline, CDR1 is MDHEN and CDR2 is SYDVKM. V shed 4 bases and J shed 6 bases, with 19 bases lying between them. This CDR3 contains 17 residues. The CDR3 region has the DNA TGTGCCAGCAGTTCCCCTTGGGAAACGCGCCGTAATTCACCCCTCCACTTT. Translation gives CASSSPWETRRNSPLHF.

The chain employs TRBV7-3 and TRBJ2-3; the match to TRBD2 covers 8 bases. This CDR3 contains 16 residues. V trimming: 7 bases; J trimming: 0 bases; junction bases outside the gene matches: 9. CDR1 is SGHTA and CDR2 is FQGTGA in the germline V gene. In nucleotides, the CDR3 is TGTGCCAGCATGAGTCGGGAGGGGTCGAGCACAGATACGCAGTATTTT. Translating gives CASMSREGSSTDTQYF.